This is a list of T cell receptor beta chains from one sample in a study of T cells in Graves' hyperthyroidism and ophthalmopathy. TCRdb fed the multiplex PCR reads into MiXCR, producing one record per CDR3 protein. The sample carries roughly 800,000 distinct CDR3 sequences, 35% to 45% recorded once. Sequenced input: blood. These receptors all come from a man younger than 35 with Graves' hyperthyroidism. Each CDR3 is given with its conserved first and last residue.

CDR3 length,V gene,J gene,CDR3 protein
16,TRBV5-5,TRBJ1-4,CASSRGQGAPNEKLFF
11,TRBV29-1,TRBJ1-2,CSVGYGDGYTF
12,TRBV29-1,TRBJ1-1,CSSQDMGTEAFF
15,TRBV2,TRBJ1-1,CASSTEGQMNTEAFF
13,TRBV29-1,TRBJ1-4,CSVWRQGNEKLFF
13,TRBV6-5,TRBJ2-2,CAAGRQNTGELFF
13,TRBV5-1,TRBJ2-7,CASSRTSDHEQYF
14,TRBV19,TRBJ1-1,CASSTVTASSEAFF
15,TRBV2,TRBJ2-5,CASLWESSPLGTQYF
16,TRBV7-2,TRBJ1-1,CASSFLGVEEDTEAFF
14,TRBV3-1,TRBJ1-1,CASMPGHQNTEAFF
17,TRBV2,TRBJ2-7,CASSEGDAGLAAEEQYF
13,TRBV11-2,TRBJ2-5,CASQAGGEETQYF
13,TRBV10-3,TRBJ2-7,CAIGTGGFYEQYF
14,TRBV24-1,TRBJ1-2,CATSDSQGSRGYTF
14,TRBV7-3,TRBJ1-2,CANSPDKGNYGYTF
15,TRBV29-1,TRBJ1-2,CSVAILGGEDYGYTF
15,TRBV5-6,TRBJ2-7,CASSPTKGQGDERYF
13,TRBV25-1,TRBJ2-3,CASSELGTDTQYF
12,TRBV9,TRBJ1-1,CASGGFRGEAFF
14,TRBV5-1,TRBJ1-1,CASSLEVGRTEAFF
12,TRBV29-1,TRBJ2-2,CSVEDRAGELFF
13,TRBV4-2,TRBJ2-5,CASSQPTGGTQYF
14,TRBV12-3/TRBV12-4,TRBJ1-6,CASSPQGSGSPLHF
14,TRBV19,TRBJ1-2,CASRGQGIIYGYTF
16,TRBV7-6,TRBJ2-2,CASSSLSPSATGELFF
13,TRBV12-3/TRBV12-4,TRBJ2-2,CASRDRATGELFF
12,TRBV9,TRBJ2-2,CAGQGDTGELFF
11,TRBV20-1,TRBJ1-2,CSAAQGDGYTF
15,TRBV20-1,TRBJ1-1,CSARDSRFVDTEAFF
12,TRBV2,TRBJ1-1,CASPRTSSEAFF
12,TRBV7-2,TRBJ1-6,CASSDRASPLHF
12,TRBV6-1,TRBJ1-1,CASTGIDPEAFF